The entry below gives a single T cell receptor (beta chain) sequence along with its context. Its antigen is not identified. The CDR3 consists of 16 residues. Losses at the gene ends were 1 base for V and 6 bases for J; bases not matched to a gene: 4. Germline values: CDR1 SGHTA, CDR2 FQGNSA. This sample is part of a study of OX40 agonist ivuxolimab in advanced cancers. Turning to the study itself: Subjects had a mean age of around 60 years, with a range of 23 to 79; just over 80% were male. Whole-study findings and limits: Mean expanded clone counts were higher in CD8+ than CD4+ T cells.

Patients who had autoimmune disease history or got systemic immunosuppression were left out. On cycle 4 day 1 and cycle 7 day 1, as well as at baseline, blood was sampled. The protocol was immunoSEQ multiplex PCR, while the TCRdb copy is restricted to in-frame clones and leaves out a portion. The sample has some 130,000 clones; approximately 92% are singletons. This specimen was CD4+ or CD8+ T cells sorted from blood, taken in a trial of the OX40 agonist ivuxolimab. This sequence was found in an adult with an advanced solid tumor such as melanoma, head and neck, liver or kidney cancer. The rearrangement uses TRBV7-2 and TRBJ2-1; TRBD2 aligns across 12 bases. The CDR3: CASSLDTSGGRNEQFF. CDR3 bases: TGTGCCAGCAGCTTAGATACTAGCGGGGGGCGCAATGAGCAGTTCTTC.